This TCR beta chain was identified in a study of cytomegalovirus exposure and HLA in healthy donors. PCR was performed using 60 Vbeta and 13 Jbeta primers. Produced via immunoSEQ multiplex PCR; TCRdb's table is partial and in-frame only. The data contain 100,000 to 150,000 clones, 75% to 80% of them singletons. On this clone: An end of the junction differs from the germline gene, which may be a read error.

CDR1 and CDR2 from the germline V gene are MNHNS and SASEGT. The CDR3 extends over 15 amino acids. The chain recombines TRBV6-1 with TRBJ2-4; 7 nucleotides agree with TRBD1. The source material was PBMCs. This clonotype was obtained from a middle-aged man in good health and CMV-seronegative. CDR3 in amino acids: CASSEASQGKNSQYF. The CDR3 DNA reads as TGTGCCAGCAGTGAAGCTTCACAGGGGAAAAACAGTCAGTACTTC.